This T cell receptor beta chain was found in a study of shared clonotypes between healthy human individuals. In replicate PCRs of sorted subsets, approximately 210 ng DNA, approximately 28,000 T cell genomes, was used. TCRdb's copy holds only in-frame clones and misses some; the assay was immunoSEQ multiplex PCR. The table includes more than 2 million clones, about 94% detected once. General study points: Shared clonotypes: 4.5% to 5% naive CD4, roughly 4% naive CD8, around 2.2% memory CD4, 0.4% memory CD8.

Germline V gene lookup returns CDR1 SNHLY and CDR2 FYNNEI. V lost 3 bases to trimming and J lost 2 bases; unmatched junction nucleotides: 7. The CDR3 covers 16 residues. Naive CD8 cells, CD45RO-negative and positively selected for CCR7, excluded terminally differentiated effector memory CD45RA+ cells. To note about this clone: Its antigen is unknown.

The receptor comes from a man between 18 and 35 years old in good health. This chain connects TRBV2 to TRBJ1-2; 9 nucleotides align to TRBD1. Material: naive CD8+ T cells sorted from blood. The CDR3, as DNA: TGTGCCAGCAGTGATTCCCGGGACAGGGTGAACTATGGCTACACCTTC. The encoded protein is CASSDSRDRVNYGYTF.